The subject of this entry is one T cell receptor (beta chain). Its target is unknown. These data are taken from a study of radiotherapy plus CTLA-4 blockade in lung cancer. Looking at the study overall: Objective responses occurred in about a sixth of patients; 25% to 35% had disease control.

Only in-frame clones appear in the TCRdb table, and some are missing; sequencing was by immunoSEQ multiplex PCR. The sample has 90,000 to 100,000 clones, approximately 75% seen once. General study points: Radiotherapy with ipilimumab was followed by blood expansion of tumor-derived clones. Early clone dynamics of blood T cells, plus interferon-beta, reportedly predicted response best.

It was focal radiation plus CTLA-4 blockade with ipilimumab that patients with chemo-refractory metastatic non-small-cell lung cancer received. The germline V gene has CDR1 SQVTM and CDR2 ANQGSEA. V was pared by 7 bases and J by 2 bases, with 11 bases between. This CDR3 is built from 12 residues. This clonotype was sampled from a human donor with non-small cell lung cancer who had a partial response to radiotherapy plus ipilimumab. Some clones in this sample may be carry-over from other donors' samples. The sample was peripheral blood, taken from a patient treated with radiotherapy plus ipilimumab. The V and J genes are TRBV29-1 and TRBJ2-5, with D possibly being TRBD2 (6 bases). The CDR3, as DNA: TGCAGCGGGCGACTAGGTCAAGAGACCCAGTACTTC. It yields the protein CSGRLGQETQYF.